The 24 T cell receptor beta chains presented below share a single source sample, sequenced in a study of cytomegalovirus exposure and HLA in healthy donors (dated 2017 in TCRdb). Libraries were made using the immunoSEQ multiplex PCR assay. The table was pulled from immuneACCESS by TCRdb, which kept in-frame rearrangements only. Such tables lose some clones; where checked, under half of the loss comes from unresolved V genes, and the rest has no known cause. The sample contains roughly 100,000 clones, approximately 90% of them found a single time. The ten largest clonotypes hold about 1.8% of the sample. Sample: PBMCs. The receptors come from a woman aged 18-35 years in good health and CMV-seropositive.

V and J are TRBV5-1 and TRBJ1-2; 9 positions match TRBD1. This CDR3 comprises 17 residues. Germline CDR1 is SGHRS and CDR2 is YFSETQ. V lost 6 bases, J lost 3 bases, and 15 bases stayed unmatched. CDR3 bases: TGCGCCAGCATCCGGGGAGGGACAGGGCATGTGGACTATGGCTACACCTTC. It specifies CASIRGGTGHVDYGYTF.

This chain connects TRBV12-5 to TRBJ2-5, with no clear D. The CDR3 sequence is 15 residues long. Germline V lookup: CDR1 LGHNT, CDR2 FRNRAP. Trimming stripped 2 bases from V and 0 bases from J, with 10 bases between. Written as DNA, the CDR3 is TGTGCTAGTGGTTTGTACCCCGCGTACCAAGAGACCCAGTACTTC. Its translation: CASGLYPAYQETQYF.

This chain connects TRBV5-1 to TRBJ2-1; a weak D match, TRBD1 (5 bases). The CDR3 is 13 residues long. V lost 5 bases and J lost 9, with 15 bases in between. Germline CDR1 SGHRS, CDR2 YFSETQ. The CDR3 loop reads CASSRTPTAEQFF. For the CDR3, the DNA is TGCGCCAGCAGTCGGACACCTACGGCTGAGCAGTTCTTC.

On this clone itself: Distinct nucleotide sequences in the sample also encode this CDR3. V and J are TRBV6-6 and TRBJ1-5, with 8 nucleotides matching TRBD1. Germline loops: CDR1 MNHNY, CDR2 SVGAGI (reference sequence). The CDR3 is 14 amino acids. V dropped 4 bases and J dropped 2; count of bases not matched to a gene: 1. The CDR3 bases are TGTGCCAGCAGTTCGACAGGGGGCAATCAGCCCCAGCATTTT. It yields the protein CASSSTGGNQPQHF.

This rearrangement joins TRBV4-1 to TRBJ1-1; D perhaps matches TRBD1 (5 bases). The CDR3 is made up of 13 amino acids. The germline gives CDR1 MGHRA, CDR2 YSYEKL. V lost 2 bases, J lost 6 bases, and 10 bases lay in between. The CDR3 DNA is TGCGCCAGCAGCCAACCCGGACAACCTGAAGCTTTCTTT. This translates into CASSQPGQPEAFF.

The gene calls are TRBV29-1 and TRBJ2-1; unclear D gene. V lost 3 bases and J 0 bases, leaving 6 bases between the germline ends. The CDR3 runs 13 residues. Germline V gives CDR1 SQVTM, CDR2 ANQGSEA. CDR3 residues: CSVDRSSYNEQFF. In nucleotides, the CDR3 is TGCAGCGTTGATCGTAGCTCCTACAATGAGCAGTTCTTC.

The chain has TRBV7-9 and TRBJ2-1, with 8 bases aligning to TRBD1. After removal of 6 bases from V and 1 base from J, the junction contained 5 bases not matched to a gene. The CDR3 length is 15 residues. Per germline, CDR1 SEHNR and CDR2 FQNEAQ (reference sequence). The CDR3 is CASRDWTGSYNEQFF. In nucleotides, the CDR3 is TGTGCCAGCAGGGACTGGACAGGGTCCTACAATGAGCAGTTCTTC.

J is TRBJ2-1 and V is TRBV5-1; 8 bases line up with TRBD1. The CDR3 totals 13 residues. V lost 4 bases, J lost 5 bases, and 2 bases stayed unmatched. CDR1 and CDR2 (germline): SGHRS, YFSETQ. In DNA form, the CDR3 reads TGCGCCAGCAGCACGACAGGGGACAATGAGCAGTTCTTC. Protein: CASSTTGDNEQFF.

V gene TRBV2 combines with J gene TRBJ2-3; 9 nucleotides match TRBD1. This CDR3 has 15 residues. Per the germline V gene, CDR1 is SNHLY and CDR2 is FYNNEI. Trimming cost V 7 bases and J 4 bases; bases outside gene matches: 9. CDR3 DNA: TGTGCCAGCATCAGAACAGGGGGCCGGGCAGATACGCAGTATTTT. Its translation: CASIRTGGRADTQYF.

This rearrangement joins TRBV7-9 to TRBJ1-6; TRBD1 matches 7 bases. V gave up 8 bases and J gave up 13 bases; unmatched junction bases: 11. The CDR3 consists of 13 residues. CDR1 is SEHNR and CDR2 is FQNEAQ in the germline V gene (reference sequence). CDR3 residues: CASGGQPNWPLHF. The CDR3 DNA reads as TGTGCCAGCGGGGGACAGCCGAATTGGCCCCTCCACTTT.

The chain is built from TRBV5-6 and TRBJ1-5, with D maybe TRBD1 (5 bases). This CDR3 spans 15 amino acids. The V end lost 6 bases, the J end lost 2 bases, and 15 bases lay between the germline ends. CDR1 and CDR2 (germline): SGHDT, YYEEEE. The CDR3: CASTLGGFGNQPQHF. Written as DNA, the CDR3 is TGTGCCAGCACCCTGGGGGGGTTCGGCAATCAGCCCCAGCATTTT.

The rearrangement joins TRBV6-4 to TRBJ2-3; 14 nucleotides line up with TRBD2. CDR1 MRHNA and CDR2 SNTAGT come from the germline V gene. The CDR3 is made up of 16 amino acids. Losses at the gene ends were 3 bases for V and 5 bases for J; bases not matched to a gene: 4. The CDR3 is CASSETSGGAGDTQYF. The DNA of the CDR3 is TGTGCCAGCAGTGAGACTAGCGGGGGGGCAGGAGATACGCAGTATTTT.

This clone was seen a few times. The chain has TRBV15 and TRBJ1-5, with 10 bases aligning to TRBD1. Germline V gives CDR1 LNHNV, CDR2 YYDKDF (reference sequence). The CDR3 spans 17 residues. V lost 1 base and J lost 3; bases outside the gene matches: 6. Written as DNA, the CDR3 is TGTGCCACCAGCAGAGGCGACAGGGGGCAGGCCAATCAGCCCCAGCATTTT. It encodes CATSRGDRGQANQPQHF.

V usage is TRBV27 and J usage is TRBJ2-2, with 10 bases lining up with TRBD2. The V gene's germline CDR1 is MNHEY and CDR2 SMNVEV (reference sequence). There are 16 residues in the CDR3. V lost 6 bases to trimming and J lost 1 base; unmatched junction nucleotides: 5. In DNA, the CDR3 is TGTGCCAGCAGGACCTTAGCGGGGGGGAACACCGGGGAGCTGTTTTTT. This encodes CASRTLAGGNTGELFF.

The chain combines TRBV19 with TRBJ2-1; the match to TRBD1 covers 9 bases. The CDR3 sequence is 16 residues long. From germline, CDR1 is LNHDA and CDR2 SQIVND (reference sequence). V was pared by 10 bases and J by 3 bases, with 13 bases of the junction left unmatched. This CDR3 is CAIGTGRTSDYNEQFF. CDR3 nucleotide sequence: TGTGCCATTGGGACAGGGCGTACCTCCGACTACAATGAGCAGTTCTTC.

The chain's CDR3 is CATSNRGLFNQPQHF. The DNA for the CDR3 is TGTGCCACCAGCAACAGGGGGCTGTTCAATCAGCCCCAGCATTTT. The gene calls are TRBV15 and TRBJ1-5; 9 bases map to TRBD1. The J segment lost 3 bases and the V segment lost 4 bases, leaving 4 bases of the junction unmatched. The CDR3 is 15 amino acids. Germline V gene data show CDR1 as LNHNV and CDR2 as YYDKDF (reference sequence).

V usage is TRBV7-2 and J usage is TRBJ1-6, with 9 bases that match TRBD1. The CDR3 consists of 16 residues. Trimming cost V 0 bases and J 8 bases; bases outside gene matches: 5. Germline values: CDR1 SGHTA, CDR2 FQGNSA. Here the CDR3 DNA reads TGTGCCAGCAGCTTAGCGGCCGGGACAGGGCATTCACCCCTCCACTTT. It codes for CASSLAAGTGHSPLHF. Full variable domain (rest looked up from reference TRBV7-2 and TRBJ1-6): GAGVSQSPSNKVTEKGKDVELRCDPISGHTALYWYRQSLGQGLEFLIYFQGNSAPDKSGLPSDRFSAERTGGSVSTLTIQRTQQEDSAVYLCASSLAAGTGHSPLHFGNGTRLTVT.

The rearrangement uses TRBV27 and TRBJ2-4, with D possibly being TRBD1 (6 bases). Germline-derived CDR1 and CDR2 are MNHEY and SMNVEV (reference sequence). CDR3 length: 16 residues. Deletions cut 0 bases from V and 2 bases from J, with 11 bases between. The CDR3 is CASSLSGQGTKNIQYF. The CDR3 DNA sequence: TGTGCCAGCAGTTTATCCGGCCAGGGGACCAAAAACATTCAGTACTTC.

V usage is TRBV4-2 and J usage is TRBJ1-2; 10 bases map to TRBD1. CDR3 length equals 14 residues. Germline trimming cut 0 bases from V and 6 bases from J; bases unmatched to any gene: 1. CDR1 and CDR2 (germline): LGHNA, YNFKEQ. Here the CDR3 DNA reads TGTGCCAGCAGCCAAGAGGGACAGGGGAATGGCTACACCTTC. Protein: CASSQEGQGNGYTF.

The chain joins TRBV19 to TRBJ1-2; D not resolved. Germline V lookup: CDR1 LNHDA, CDR2 SQIVND (reference sequence). The CDR3 has 13 residues. V shed 5 bases and J shed 0 bases, with 7 bases lying between them. In DNA form, the CDR3 reads TGTGCCAGTAGTCGCCAGACTAACTATGGCTACACCTTC. It encodes CASSRQTNYGYTF.

The chain is built from TRBV11-2 and TRBJ2-5; 10 positions match TRBD1. There are 16 residues in the CDR3. Germline CDR1 and CDR2: SGHAT and FQNNGV. V shed 5 bases, J shed 4 bases, and the junction held 10 bases outside the gene matches. The CDR3 DNA is TGTGCCAGCAGCCGTCGCGACAGGGGGCGCGGAGAGACCCAGTACTTC. This encodes CASSRRDRGRGETQYF. The full variable domain, rest sourced from reference TRBV11-2 and TRBJ2-5, is EAGVAQSPRYKIIEKRQSVAFWCNPISGHATLYWYQQILGQGPKLLIQFQNNGVVDDSQLPKDRFSAERLKGVDSTLKIQPAKLEDSAVYLCASSRRDRGRGETQYFGPGTRLLVL.

The chain recombines TRBV2 with TRBJ2-5, with D tentatively TRBD2 (7 bases). V lost 3 bases, J lost 5 bases, and 13 bases lay in between. Germline-derived CDR1 and CDR2 are SNHLY and FYNNEI. The CDR3 covers 14 residues. CDR3 coding DNA: TGTGCCAGCAGTGAGTTGGGGGGGGCTGAGACCCAGTACTTC. Translating gives CASSELGGAETQYF.

The rearrangement joins TRBV6-1 to TRBJ2-3; 7 nucleotides line up with TRBD1. There are 14 residues in the CDR3. Germline loops: CDR1 MNHNS, CDR2 SASEGT. V was clipped by 9 bases and J by 0 bases; unmatched bases: 6. CDR3 DNA sequence: TGTGCCAGTGAAGGACAGGTCAGCACAGATACGCAGTATTTT. Its translation is CASEGQVSTDTQYF.

The rearrangement uses TRBV29-1 and TRBJ2-6; TRBD1 aligns across 9 bases. Germline assignment: CDR1 SQVTM and CDR2 ANQGSEA. Losses at the gene ends were 8 bases for V and 2 bases for J; bases not matched to a gene: 1. This CDR3 spans 13 amino acids. The CDR3 sequence: CSYRGPGANVLTF. DNA of the CDR3: TGCAGCTACAGGGGGCCTGGGGCCAACGTCCTGACTTTC.